This TCR beta chain is drawn from a study of T cells after yellow fever vaccination. Study context: When fractions had low cell numbers, they were prepared with SMART-Seq v4 Ultra Low Input. Notes on the study in general: Reappearance after the booster was observed for most primary-vaccination clones (around 95% CD4, about 86% CD8). It was a weaker secondary response, yet one that peaked faster, at day 5 versus 15.

TCRdb reprocessed the 5' RACE reads with MiXCR, giving one entry per CDR3 protein. Of 150,000 to 200,000 distinct CDR3 sequences listed, around 7.2% are singletons. The CDR3 has 15 amino acids. Germline V gene sequence: CDR1 DFQATT, CDR2 SNEGSKA (reference sequence). V shed 5 bases and J 2 bases; nucleotides not matched to a gene: 9. The sample holds many counts of this clonotype. Its antigen remains unidentified. The sequence was collected from a young man who received the YFV17D yellow fever vaccine. The sample was CD4+ T cells sorted from PBMCs, taken more than 4 days after the first yellow fever vaccination. The chain is built from TRBV20-1 and TRBJ2-1, with TRBD1 identical over 7 bases. DNA for the CDR3: TGCAGTGCTCCACGTCAGGGGGTACCCTACAATGAGCAGTTCTTC. Amino acid sequence: CSAPRQGVPYNEQFF.